The present TCR beta chain was sequenced within a study of T cells in tuberculosis. Generated by immunoSEQ multiplex PCR, the TCRdb table keeps only in-frame clones and is missing some. The data contain about 43,000 clones, roughly 94% of them singletons. In this sample, this clone turned up once. This CDR3 comprises 15 residues. After removal of 1 base from V and 6 bases from J, the junction contained 8 bases not matched to a gene. Germline V gene lookup returns CDR1 GTSNPN and CDR2 SVGIG (reference sequence). The TCR comes from a donor aged 5-35 years with latent tuberculosis or without tuberculosis infection. Some clones in this sample may be carry-over from other donors' samples. This chain links TRBV30 with TRBJ1-1; 10 bases agree with TRBD1. Material for sequencing was PBMCs. The CDR3 loop reads CAWSATTGGLAEAFF. The CDR3 region has the DNA TGTGCCTGGAGTGCCACGACAGGGGGCCTCGCTGAAGCTTTCTTT.